One and the same sample provided the 3 T cell receptor beta chains below, sequenced in a study of tumor and adjacent non-tumor tissue in lung cancer. RNA was extracted from bulk tissue without any cell sorting. This non-tumor lung sample came from over 3 cm beyond the tumor edge. A modified ARM-PCR protocol with three rounds of nested PCR amplified TCRbeta. From the multiplex PCR reads, TCRdb called clonotypes with MiXCR, one entry per CDR3 protein. This table holds nearly 50,000 distinct CDR3 sequences, roughly two thirds found once. The sequencing input was distant non-tumor lung tissue. The receptors stem from a woman aged 70-85 years with non-small cell lung cancer.

This clonotype was recorded many times. The J gene is TRBJ2-2, the V gene TRBV10-2; D is undetermined. Germline CDR1 is WSHSY and CDR2 is SAAADI. This CDR3 is 16 amino acids long. Trimming shortened V by 6 bases and J by 7 bases, and 21 bases separated the two germline ends. For the CDR3, the DNA is TGCGCCAGCAGCGACTTAACGCCTTTGAATGGCGGGGAGCTGTTTTTT. Translating gives CASSDLTPLNGGELFF.

The chain carries TRBV19 and TRBJ2-1, with D tentatively TRBD2 (6 bases). V dropped 5 bases and J dropped 2 bases, with 16 bases sitting between them. The CDR3 spans 16 residues. Germline V gene lookup returns CDR1 LNHDA and CDR2 SQIVND (reference sequence). The CDR3 DNA reads as TGTGCCAGTAGTCCAGTATCGGGAGTCACCTACAATGAGCAGTTCTTC. It specifies CASSPVSGVTYNEQFF.

Points on this clonotype: This clone may be a read error of a much larger clone one base away. Lacking the conserved final phenylalanine or tryptophan, this CDR3 likely reflects a read error. This chain joins TRBV7-9 and TRBJ2-7, with D perhaps TRBD2 (5 bases). The CDR3 is made up of 14 amino acids. With 1 base removed from V and 3 bases from J, the gap between germline ends came to 10 bases. The germline V gene has CDR1 SEHNR and CDR2 FQNEAQ (reference sequence). CDR3 coding DNA: TGTGCCAGCAGCTTAGGTTCGGGGTTCTACGAGCAGTACTTA. Translating it yields CASSLGSGFYEQYL.